Shown below are 20 T cell receptor beta chains from a single sample sequenced in a study of cytomegalovirus exposure and HLA in healthy donors. The PCR had 60 Vbeta and 13 Jbeta primers. Assay: immunoSEQ multiplex PCR; the TCRdb copy retains only in-frame clones and omits some. The sample holds 240,000 or so clones, approximately 82% seen once. The sequenced sample consisted of PBMCs. The receptor set was obtained from an older woman in good health and CMV-seropositive.

This clone was observed a few times. The chain employs TRBV10-2 and TRBJ1-3, with 11 bases fitting TRBD1. The germline V gene has CDR1 WSHSY and CDR2 SAAADI. This CDR3 region has 17 residues. V trimming: 5 bases; J trimming: 2 bases; junction bases outside the gene matches: 8. In nucleotides, the CDR3 is TGCGCCAGCAGTACTACCGGACAGGGGGCTCCTGGAAACACCATATATTTT. Its protein is CASSTTGQGAPGNTIYF.

V and J are TRBV5-6 and TRBJ2-7, with 7 nucleotides matching TRBD1. J lost 3 bases, V lost 0 bases, and 3 bases had no gene match. The CDR3 extends over 14 amino acids. The germline V gene has CDR1 SGHDT and CDR2 YYEEEE. The CDR3 here is CASSLETGSYEQYF. The CDR3 DNA reads as TGTGCCAGCAGCTTGGAGACAGGGAGCTACGAGCAGTACTTC.

This clone was counted a few times. The V gene is TRBV27, the J gene TRBJ2-2; D might be TRBD2 (6 bases). This CDR3 spans 16 amino acids. Germline V lookup: CDR1 MNHEY, CDR2 SMNVEV (reference sequence). V was clipped by 4 bases and J by 0 bases, with 12 bases between them. This CDR3 reads CASSSPGLANTGELFF. As DNA, the CDR3 is TGTGCCAGCAGTTCCCCGGGACTGGCGAACACCGGGGAGCTGTTTTTT.

The chain recombines TRBV28 with TRBJ1-1; unclear D gene. Germline V CDR1 and CDR2: MDHEN, SYDVKM. This CDR3 is 14 amino acids long. The germline V and J ends were trimmed by 5 bases and 1 base, with 11 bases remaining between them. The CDR3 spells CASSLTRGNTEAFF. The CDR3 DNA reads as TGTGCCAGCAGTCTCACACGGGGGAACACTGAAGCTTTCTTT. Drawing the rest from reference TRBV28 and TRBJ1-1, the complete variable domain is DVKVTQSSRYLVKRTGEKVFLECVQDMDHENMFWYRQDPGLGLRLIYFSYDVKMKEKGDIPEGYSVSREKKERFSLILESASTNQTSMYLCASSLTRGNTEAFFGQGTRLTVV.

This chain uses TRBV19 with TRBJ2-1; D is ambiguous. The CDR3 runs 14 residues. The V gene's germline CDR1 is LNHDA and CDR2 SQIVND (reference sequence). Trimming shortened V by 5 bases and J by 10 bases, and 18 bases separated the two germline ends. The DNA of the CDR3 is TGTGCCAGTAGTCCCCCCGGAGTTTTTGGCGAGCAGTTCTTC. Protein sequence: CASSPPGVFGEQFF.

The rearrangement links TRBV29-1 to TRBJ1-2; D is ambiguous. Germline V gene lookup returns CDR1 SQVTM and CDR2 ANQGSEA. V lost 1 base, J lost 8 bases, and 11 bases lay in between. The CDR3 covers 12 residues. The CDR3 DNA is TGCAGCGTTGAAGCGACCTTCGGGGGCTACACCTTC. Amino acid sequence: CSVEATFGGYTF.

The genes are TRBV4-1 and TRBJ1-2; no clear D. This CDR3 comprises 14 residues. CDR1 and CDR2 from the germline V gene are MGHRA and YSYEKL. V was trimmed by 1 base and J by 4 bases, leaving 10 bases between them. The DNA for the CDR3 is TGCGCCAGCAGCCAAGGGTGGGCGTCCTATGGCTACACCTTC. It yields the protein CASSQGWASYGYTF.

The V and J genes are TRBV27 and TRBJ2-1, with a weak D call TRBD2 (6 bases). From germline, CDR1 is MNHEY and CDR2 SMNVEV (reference sequence). This CDR3 contains 17 residues. Trimming removed 7 bases at V and 3 bases at J, with 22 bases between. Here the CDR3 reads CASNRERLPSLYNEQFF. The DNA of the CDR3 is TGTGCCAGCAATCGGGAGCGGCTACCCTCTCTCTACAATGAGCAGTTCTTC.

The gene calls are TRBV5-1 and TRBJ2-3, with D tentatively TRBD2 (6 bases). The CDR3 contains 14 residues. Germline V gives CDR1 SGHRS, CDR2 YFSETQ. Trimming removed 2 bases at V and 4 bases at J, with 11 bases between. The CDR3 DNA reads TGCGCCAGCAGCTTAGCCGGAGGGCCAGATACGCAGTATTTT. Translating gives CASSLAGGPDTQYF.

This chain uses TRBV4-1 with TRBJ2-7; TRBD1 might be the D (6 bases). V lost 4 bases to trimming and J lost 1 base, with 14 bases between them. Germline V lookup: CDR1 MGHRA, CDR2 YSYEKL. The CDR3 loop spans 15 amino acids. Here the CDR3 reads CASSRGPGGSYEQYF. For the CDR3, the DNA is TGCGCCAGCAGCCGGGGGCCTGGGGGTTCCTACGAGCAGTACTTC.

The chain employs TRBV6-6 and TRBJ1-5; a weak D match, TRBD1 (5 bases). V was shortened by 7 bases and J by 3 bases, with 16 bases between the two germline ends. This CDR3 is 15 amino acids long. Germline V gene sequence: CDR1 MNHNY, CDR2 SVGAGI (reference sequence). CDR3 DNA: TGTGCCAGCACTGGAGCCGGGGGAATCAATCAGCCCCAGCATTTT. Amino acid sequence: CASTGAGGINQPQHF.

The genes are TRBV7-9 and TRBJ1-5, with D perhaps matching TRBD1 (6 bases). CDR1 SEHNR and CDR2 FQNEAQ come from the germline V gene (reference sequence). The CDR3 runs to 14 residues. Trimming pared 3 bases from V and 4 bases from J, leaving 10 bases between. Here the CDR3 DNA reads TGTGCCAGCAGCTTCGGACAGAAGAATCAGCCCCAGCATTTT. This translates into CASSFGQKNQPQHF. Based on the CDR3 plus reference TRBV7-9 and TRBJ1-5, the full variable domain is DTGVSQNPRHKITKRGQNVTFRCDPISEHNRLYWYRQTLGQGPEFLTYFQNEAQLEKSRLLSDRFSAERPKGSFSTLEIQRTEQGDSAMYLCASSFGQKNQPQHFGDGTRLSIL.

In its sample, this clone was seen a few times. This rearrangement joins TRBV6-1 to TRBJ2-1, with TRBD2 matching 7 bases. The CDR3 runs 14 residues. Looked up from germline, CDR1 is MNHNS and CDR2 is SASEGT. V lost 7 bases and J lost 2; bases outside the gene matches: 5. DNA of the CDR3: TGTGCCAGCACCCCAAGCGGGACCTACAATGAGCAGTTCTTC. This encodes CASTPSGTYNEQFF.

This sequence joins TRBV5-6 and TRBJ2-7; 8 bases align to TRBD2. After removal of 3 bases from V and 2 bases from J, the junction contained 10 bases not matched to a gene. Germline CDR1 and CDR2: SGHDT and YYEEEE. The CDR3 is 16 amino acids. The CDR3 sequence is CASSSPTSVRPYEQYF. The CDR3 DNA reads TGTGCCAGCAGCTCTCCGACTAGCGTAAGACCCTACGAGCAGTACTTC.

This clone has only one observation. The chain's CDR3 is CASSQELTGGFQPQHF. The CDR3 DNA reads TGCGCCAGCAGCCAAGAATTGACAGGGGGCTTTCAGCCCCAGCATTTT. V is TRBV4-1 and J is TRBJ1-5; TRBD1 aligns across 10 bases. The germline V gene encodes CDR1 MGHRA and CDR2 YSYEKL. This CDR3 has 16 residues. Trimming at V came to 0 bases and at J to 6 bases, leaving 5 bases not matched to a gene.

V and J are TRBV28 and TRBJ2-7; TRBD1 matches at 7 bases. Per germline, CDR1 MDHEN and CDR2 SYDVKM. The trim removed 8 bases at V and 3 bases at J, leaving 13 bases unmatched. The CDR3 spans 15 residues. The CDR3 coding sequence is TGTGCCAGCGTCAGAGGGGGCCACTCTCTCTACGAGCAGTACTTC. Protein sequence: CASVRGGHSLYEQYF. Filled out from reference TRBV28 and TRBJ2-7, the complete variable domain reads DVKVTQSSRYLVKRTGEKVFLECVQDMDHENMFWYRQDPGLGLRLIYFSYDVKMKEKGDIPEGYSVSREKKERFSLILESASTNQTSMYLCASVRGGHSLYEQYFGPGTRLTVT.

The genes are TRBV27 and TRBJ1-1; maybe TRBD1 (5 bases). This CDR3 is built from 15 residues. V lost 8 bases and J 6 bases, leaving 22 bases between the germline ends. Germline CDR1 reads MNHEY; CDR2 reads SMNVEV (reference sequence). CDR3 in DNA: TGTGCCAGCCGACGGACCCTTACAGGTGTCGCTGAAGCTTTCTTT. Translation gives CASRRTLTGVAEAFF.

This chain uses TRBV7-3 with TRBJ2-2; TRBD2 aligns across 10 bases. J was trimmed by 6 bases and V by 8 bases; bases with no gene match: 6. The CDR3 is made up of 14 amino acids. Germline-derived CDR1 and CDR2 are SGHTA and FQGTGA. CDR3 sequence (DNA): TGTGCCAGCGCGGGGCTAGCGGGAGCCGGGGAGCTGTTTTTT. This encodes CASAGLAGAGELFF.

V is TRBV15 and J is TRBJ2-1, with 13 bases aligning to TRBD2. The germline CDR1 and CDR2 sequences are LNHNV and YYDKDF (reference sequence). The J segment lost 8 bases and the V segment lost 8 bases, leaving 9 bases of the junction unmatched. The CDR3 length is 15 residues. CDR3 in amino acids: CATLPGLAGVDEQFF. Here the CDR3 DNA reads TGTGCCACCCTCCCCGGACTAGCGGGAGTAGATGAGCAGTTCTTC.

The chain joins TRBV1 to TRBJ2-3; the table gives TRBD2 as D, unverified against the DNA. TRBV1 constitutes a pseudogene. CDR3 length: 16 amino acids. CDR3 sequence (DNA): TGCACCAGCAGCCAATGGAGGAGCGGTAGCACAGATACGCAGTATTTT. The encoded protein is CTSSQWRSGSTDTQYF.